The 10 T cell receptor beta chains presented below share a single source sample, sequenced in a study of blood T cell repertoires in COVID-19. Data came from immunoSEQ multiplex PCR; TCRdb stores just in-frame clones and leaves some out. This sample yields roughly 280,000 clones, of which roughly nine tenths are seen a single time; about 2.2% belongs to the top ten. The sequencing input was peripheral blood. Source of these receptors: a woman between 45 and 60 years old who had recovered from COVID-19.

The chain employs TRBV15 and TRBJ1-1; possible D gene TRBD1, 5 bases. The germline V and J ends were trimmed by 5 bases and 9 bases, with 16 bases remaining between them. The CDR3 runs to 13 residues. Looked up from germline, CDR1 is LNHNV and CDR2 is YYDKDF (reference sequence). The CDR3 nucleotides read TGTGCCACCAGCCAGGAACGGAGGGGAAAAGCTTTCTTT. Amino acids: CATSQERRGKAFF.

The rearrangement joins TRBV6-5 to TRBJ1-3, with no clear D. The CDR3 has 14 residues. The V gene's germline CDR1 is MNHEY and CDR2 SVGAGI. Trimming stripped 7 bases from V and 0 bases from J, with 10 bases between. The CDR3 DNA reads TGTGCCAGCACCGTACAAGTCTCTGGAAACACCATATATTTT. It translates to CASTVQVSGNTIYF.

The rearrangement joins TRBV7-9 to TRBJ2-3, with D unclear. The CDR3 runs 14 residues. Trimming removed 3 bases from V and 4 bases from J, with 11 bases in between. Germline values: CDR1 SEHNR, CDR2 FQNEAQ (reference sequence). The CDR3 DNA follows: TGTGCCAGCAGCTTCGGTTTCGGGTCAGATACGCAGTATTTT. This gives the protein CASSFGFGSDTQYF.

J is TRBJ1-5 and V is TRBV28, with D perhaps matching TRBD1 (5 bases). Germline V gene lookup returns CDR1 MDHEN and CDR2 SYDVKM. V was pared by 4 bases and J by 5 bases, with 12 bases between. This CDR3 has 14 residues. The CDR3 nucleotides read TGTGCCAGCAGTTCCCAGGGAGGGTATCAGCCCCAGCATTTT. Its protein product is CASSSQGGYQPQHF.

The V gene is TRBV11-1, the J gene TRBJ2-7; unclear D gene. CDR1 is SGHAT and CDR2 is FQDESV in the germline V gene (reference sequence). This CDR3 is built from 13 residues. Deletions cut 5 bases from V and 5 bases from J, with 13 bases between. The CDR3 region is CASSPRSSHEQYF. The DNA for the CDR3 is TGTGCCAGCAGCCCCCGGAGTTCCCACGAGCAGTACTTC.

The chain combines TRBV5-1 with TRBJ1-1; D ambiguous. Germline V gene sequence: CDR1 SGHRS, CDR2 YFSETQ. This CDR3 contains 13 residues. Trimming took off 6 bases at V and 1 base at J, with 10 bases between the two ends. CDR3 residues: CASTSAGNTEAFF. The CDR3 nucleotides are TGCGCCAGCACCTCTGCCGGGAACACTGAAGCTTTCTTT. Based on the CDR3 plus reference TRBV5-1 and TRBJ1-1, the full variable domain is KAGVTQTPRYLIKTRGQQVTLSCSPISGHRSVSWYQQTPGQGLQFLFEYFSETQRNKGNFPGRFSGRQFSNSRSEMNVSTLELGDSALYLCASTSAGNTEAFFGQGTRLTVV.

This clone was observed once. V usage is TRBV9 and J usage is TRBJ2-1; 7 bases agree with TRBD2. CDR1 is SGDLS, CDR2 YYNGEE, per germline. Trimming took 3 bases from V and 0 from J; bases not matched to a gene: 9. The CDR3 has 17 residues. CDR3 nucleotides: TGTGCCAGCAGCGCTTCTACCGGGGGGACCTCCTACAATGAGCAGTTCTTC. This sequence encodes CASSASTGGTSYNEQFF.

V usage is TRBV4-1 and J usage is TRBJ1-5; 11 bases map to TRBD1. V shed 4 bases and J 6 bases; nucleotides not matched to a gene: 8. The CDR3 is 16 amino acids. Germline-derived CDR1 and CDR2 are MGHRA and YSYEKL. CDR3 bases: TGCGCCAGCAGCCTGGGACAGGGGGGACAGGGTCAGCCCCAGCATTTT. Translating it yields CASSLGQGGQGQPQHF.

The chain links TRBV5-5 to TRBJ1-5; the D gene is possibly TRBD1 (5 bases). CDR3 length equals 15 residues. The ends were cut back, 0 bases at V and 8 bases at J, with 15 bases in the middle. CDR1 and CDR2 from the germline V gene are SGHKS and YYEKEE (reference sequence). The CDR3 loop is CASSLVGVGPEPQHF. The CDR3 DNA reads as TGTGCCAGCAGCTTGGTAGGGGTCGGCCCGGAGCCCCAGCATTTT.

The CDR3 is CASSPGTGGLEYGYTF. DNA of the CDR3: TGTGCCAGCAGCCCCGGGACAGGGGGTTTGGAGTATGGCTACACCTTC. The chain combines TRBV9 with TRBJ1-2; 11 bases fit TRBD1. This CDR3 is built from 16 residues. V dropped 4 bases and J dropped 5; count of bases not matched to a gene: 10. Germline V gene sequence: CDR1 SGDLS, CDR2 YYNGEE.